These 12 T cell receptor beta chains share one sample of origin, sequenced in a study of cytomegalovirus exposure and HLA in healthy donors. It was with 60 Vbeta and 13 Jbeta primers that the PCR ran. Clones were read by immunoSEQ multiplex PCR, and TCRdb kept only the in-frame ones, dropping some. This table holds around 140,000 clones, less than 90% found once. The specimen was PBMCs. The receptor source for this set is a middle-aged man in good health and CMV-seronegative.

The chain employs TRBV6-6 and TRBJ1-6; D is unclear. Germline loops: CDR1 MNHNY, CDR2 SVGAGI (reference sequence). Between the trimmed V and J ends, which lost 2 bases and 0 bases, there was a span of 8 bases. The length of the CDR3 is 16 residues. The CDR3 DNA is TGTGCCAGCAGTTACGTGCCGAGCTCCTATAATTCACCCCTCCACTTT. This sequence encodes CASSYVPSSYNSPLHF.

V and J are TRBV11-3 and TRBJ2-2; a possible D gene is TRBD2 (5 bases). The CDR3 has 12 residues. The germline gives CDR1 SGHNT, CDR2 YENEEA. Deletions cut 5 bases from V and 8 bases from J, with 9 bases between. CDR3 bases: TGTGCCAGCAGCGTGGGCGGGGGGGAGCTGTTTTTT. Translating it yields CASSVGGGELFF.

This rearrangement joins TRBV5-1 to TRBJ1-3, with D possibly being TRBD1 (6 bases). This CDR3 region has 17 residues. Germline CDR1 reads SGHRS; CDR2 reads YFSETQ. Trimming removed 0 bases at V and 3 bases at J, with 16 bases between. CDR3 DNA: TGCGCCAGCAGCTTGGTTCCGACAGGCCTTGGTGGAAACACCATATATTTT. Translating it yields CASSLVPTGLGGNTIYF.

This chain connects TRBV27 to TRBJ1-1; the match to TRBD1 covers 10 bases. This CDR3 region has 14 residues. V shed 5 bases, J shed 4 bases, and the junction held 4 bases outside the gene matches. The germline CDR1 and CDR2 sequences are MNHEY and SMNVEV (reference sequence). In DNA, the CDR3 is TGTGCCAGCAGTCCTGGGACAGGGGTCACTGAAGCTTTCTTT. Protein sequence: CASSPGTGVTEAFF.

The gene calls are TRBV5-1 and TRBJ2-3; 8 positions agree with TRBD1. This CDR3 is 15 amino acids long. Per the germline V gene, CDR1 is SGHRS and CDR2 is YFSETQ. Trimming at V came to 4 bases and at J to 6 bases, leaving 10 bases not matched to a gene. The CDR3 protein is CASSRGQALGDTQYF. The CDR3 DNA sequence: TGCGCCAGCAGCCGGGGACAGGCGCTCGGGGATACGCAGTATTTT.

The V and J genes are TRBV7-9 and TRBJ1-1; 7 bases align to TRBD1. The junction had 11 bases not matched to a gene; V was cut back by 5 bases and J by 2 bases. The CDR3 covers 16 residues. Per germline, CDR1 SEHNR and CDR2 FQNEAQ (reference sequence). The DNA of the CDR3 is TGTGCCAGCAGCCCCCTCCGGACAGGCGCAAACACTGAAGCTTTCTTT. It encodes CASSPLRTGANTEAFF.

The chain is built from TRBV6-5 and TRBJ2-7, with TRBD1 matching 8 bases. CDR1 MNHEY and CDR2 SVGAGI come from the germline V gene. This CDR3 region has 15 residues. V was pared by 4 bases and J by 5 bases, with 10 bases of the junction left unmatched. The CDR3 region is CASSSPRDRRDEQYF. The CDR3 coding sequence is TGTGCCAGCAGTTCCCCCCGGGACAGGAGAGACGAGCAGTACTTC.

The rearrangement uses TRBV7-2 and TRBJ2-4; the match to TRBD1 covers 8 bases. The CDR3 is made up of 13 amino acids. With V trimmed by 1 base and J by 8 bases, 1 base remained unmatched. Germline loops: CDR1 SGHTA, CDR2 FQGNSA. The CDR3 reads CASSLDRGDIQYF. For the CDR3, the DNA is TGTGCCAGCAGCTTAGACAGGGGGGACATTCAGTACTTC. The full variable domain, its missing parts supplied by reference TRBV7-2 and TRBJ2-4, is GAGVSQSPSNKVTEKGKDVELRCDPISGHTALYWYRQSLGQGLEFLIYFQGNSAPDKSGLPSDRFSAERTGGSVSTLTIQRTQQEDSAVYLCASSLDRGDIQYFGAGTRLSVL.

The chain is built from TRBV7-2 and TRBJ2-7; 12 nucleotides line up with TRBD2. In germline, CDR1 is SGHTA, CDR2 FQGNSA. CDR3 length equals 16 residues. Germline trimming cut 1 base from V and 5 bases from J; bases unmatched to any gene: 6. This CDR3 reads CASSLGLAGGVNEQYF. For the CDR3, the DNA is TGTGCCAGCAGCTTAGGGCTAGCGGGAGGGGTTAACGAGCAGTACTTC.

This chain uses TRBV15 with TRBJ2-5, with a possible D match to TRBD2 (5 bases). CDR1 LNHNV and CDR2 YYDKDF come from the germline V gene (reference sequence). This CDR3 spans 14 amino acids. The V end lost 4 bases, the J end lost 5 bases, and 14 bases lay between the germline ends. DNA for the CDR3: TGTGCCACCAGCAAAAACTCCGGGGTGGAGACCCAGTACTTC. Its translation: CATSKNSGVETQYF.

This clone was seen a single time. CDR3 in DNA: TGCAGCGTTGAAACCCCCCCCAGGGGACGTGGCTACACCTTC. Its translation: CSVETPPRGRGYTF. This rearrangement joins TRBV29-1 to TRBJ1-2; D is perhaps TRBD1 (6 bases). The CDR3 extends over 14 amino acids. V lost 2 bases and J lost 7, with 17 bases in between. Germline values: CDR1 SQVTM, CDR2 ANQGSEA.

The rearrangement uses TRBV28 and TRBJ2-2; 8 nucleotides agree with TRBD1. Germline loops: CDR1 MDHEN, CDR2 SYDVKM. The ends lost 6 bases at V and 4 bases at J; junction bases unmatched: 10. The CDR3 loop spans 16 amino acids. DNA of the CDR3: TGTGCCAGCAGAGGCGGGCAGGGGGCGGGCACCGGGGAGCTGTTTTTT. Its protein is CASRGGQGAGTGELFF.